This T cell receptor (beta chain) originates from a study of cytomegalovirus exposure and HLA in healthy donors. General observations from the study: Equally common other TCR beta chains were less clonally expanded than HLA-associated ones, a later analysis found.

Trimming removed 3 bases from V and 3 bases from J, with 8 bases in between. CDR3 size: 13 residues. Germline assignment: CDR1 KGHSH and CDR2 LQKENI. About this clone itself: The antigen is undetermined.

Both 60 Vbeta primers and 13 Jbeta primers went into the PCR. Method: immunoSEQ multiplex PCR; TCRdb's copy keeps in-frame clones and lacks some. This sample has under 200,000 clones, with about 73% found just once. What was sequenced was PBMCs. The chain joins TRBV18 to TRBJ1-2; the D is unclear. This TCR was recovered from a woman in her thirties or forties in good health and CMV-seronegative. CDR3 in amino acids: CASSPSQDYGYTF. DNA for the CDR3: TGTGCCAGCTCACCCTCTCAGGACTATGGCTACACCTTC.